Following are 4 T cell receptor beta chains from one sample sequenced in a study of beta chain features in type 1 diabetes (dated by TCRdb to the late 2010s). Library prep was done by the immunoSEQ multiplex PCR assay. The entire isolated RNA was reverse transcribed using the High Capacity cDNA Reverse Transcription Kit, and thus expressed TCRB transcripts were sequenced. TCRdb mirrors the immuneACCESS table, restricted to in-frame sequences. Some clones are absent from its copies; in checked studies, under half trace to an unresolved V gene, and the reason for the others is unknown. The sample contains hundreds of thousands of clones, roughly 13% of them found a single time. Roughly 0.038% of the sample belongs to the ten largest clones. Sequencing input: naive CD4+ T cells from blood. Sample cell subset or site, as interpreted from the label and publication: true naive CD4+ T cells. These receptors all stem from a man aged 25 to 40 in good health.

The chain's CDR3 is CASSEQSGYEAFF. The CDR3 DNA sequence: TGTGCCAGCAGTGAACAGTCGGGATATGAAGCTTTCTTT. The chain joins TRBV2 to TRBJ1-1; D remains ambiguous. V shed 2 bases and J shed 7 bases, with 11 bases lying between them. The CDR3 loop spans 13 amino acids. Germline CDR1 reads SNHLY; CDR2 reads FYNNEI.

About this clone itself: Other DNA sequences in this sample translate to the same CDR3. This chain uses TRBV9 with TRBJ2-3, with no clear D. Germline V gene lookup returns CDR1 SGDLS and CDR2 YYNGEE. This CDR3 contains 15 residues. V lost 0 bases and J 0 bases, leaving 8 bases between the germline ends. The CDR3 here is CASSVEGSSTDTQYF. Written as DNA, the CDR3 is TGTGCCAGCAGCGTAGAAGGGTCTAGCACAGATACGCAGTATTTT. Drawing the rest from reference TRBV9 and TRBJ2-3, the complete variable domain is DSGVTQTPKHLITATGQRVTLRCSPRSGDLSVYWYQQSLDQGLQFLIQYYNGEERAKGNILERFSAQQFPDLHSELNLSSLELGDSALYFCASSVEGSSTDTQYFGPGTRLTVL.

This clone has a handful of counts. This chain uses TRBV7-9 with TRBJ1-2; 8 nucleotides line up with TRBD1. CDR3 size: 15 residues. The J segment lost 7 bases and the V segment lost 5 bases, leaving 12 bases of the junction unmatched. The germline V gene has CDR1 SEHNR and CDR2 FQNEAQ (reference sequence). CDR3 nucleotide sequence: TGTGCCAGCAGCCGGCCTGACAGGGGAGTTCGTGGCTACACCTTC. It encodes CASSRPDRGVRGYTF.

The chain combines TRBV5-1 with TRBJ2-1; D is possibly TRBD2 (5 bases). V was trimmed by 0 bases and J by 10 bases, leaving 11 bases between them. The CDR3 loop spans 13 amino acids. The germline V gene encodes CDR1 SGHRS and CDR2 YFSETQ. CDR3 coding DNA: TGCGCCAGCAGCTTGGGTCTAGCCGTCGAGCAGTTCTTC. Its translation: CASSLGLAVEQFF.